This entry is about one T cell receptor (beta chain). The data were obtained in a study of control samples from healthy donors and cancer patients. Here immunoSEQ multiplex PCR was the method, and the copy in TCRdb shows in-frame clones only, minus some. The profile covers 150,000 to 200,000 clones, with 90% to 95% appearing a single time and approximately 0.7% taken by the ten largest. The V gene lost 5 bases and the J gene lost 9 bases, with 14 bases spanning the gap. This CDR3 comprises 13 residues. The V gene's germline CDR1 is LNHNV and CDR2 YYDKDF (reference sequence). The rearrangement links TRBV15 to TRBJ2-1; D ambiguous. This receptor was obtained from a woman aged 30 to 39 in good health. Sequencing was carried out using blood. The CDR3 loop reads CATSAELISEQFF. In DNA form, the CDR3 reads TGTGCCACCAGCGCGGAGCTAATTAGTGAGCAGTTCTTC.